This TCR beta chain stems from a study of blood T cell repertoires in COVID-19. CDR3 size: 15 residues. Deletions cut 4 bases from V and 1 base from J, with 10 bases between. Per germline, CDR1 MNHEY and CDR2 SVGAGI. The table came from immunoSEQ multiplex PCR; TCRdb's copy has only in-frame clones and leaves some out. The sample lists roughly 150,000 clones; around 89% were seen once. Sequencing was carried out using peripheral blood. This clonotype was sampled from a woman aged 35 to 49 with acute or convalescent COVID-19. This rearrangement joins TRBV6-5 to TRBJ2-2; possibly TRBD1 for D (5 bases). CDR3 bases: TGTGCCAGCAGTTTCCCTCAGGGGAACACCGGGGAGCTGTTTTTT. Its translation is CASSFPQGNTGELFF.